Below, 26 T cell receptor beta chains from the same sample are listed, as sequenced in a study of T cell responses to AZD1222 COVID-19 vaccine. Data came from immunoSEQ multiplex PCR; TCRdb stores just in-frame clones and leaves some out. Among approximately 150,000 clones, about nine tenths were seen once, and the ten largest hold around 1.3%. Material: peripheral blood, obtained on day 0 of AZD1222 vaccination. These receptors were taken from an adult in good health.

The rearrangement links TRBV19 to TRBJ1-5; D gene unclear. V lost 4 bases, J lost 5 bases, and 9 bases lay in between. This CDR3 comprises 13 residues. Germline loops: CDR1 LNHDA, CDR2 SQIVND (reference sequence). CDR3 sequence: CASSKGLHQPQHF. Written as DNA, the CDR3 is TGTGCCAGTAGTAAGGGCTTGCATCAGCCCCAGCATTTT.

The chain combines TRBV2 with TRBJ1-1; weak D call: TRBD1 (5 bases). V was cut by 7 bases and J by 1 base, with 16 bases left in between. Germline-derived CDR1 and CDR2 are SNHLY and FYNNEI. The CDR3 covers 15 residues. The CDR3 spells CASKTERFANTEAFF. Written as DNA, the CDR3 is TGTGCCAGCAAGACAGAACGCTTCGCGAACACTGAAGCTTTCTTT.

The chain's CDR3 is CASSPGQGWETQYF. The CDR3 DNA reads as TGTGCCAGCTCCCCCGGACAGGGGTGGGAGACCCAGTACTTC. The chain links TRBV18 to TRBJ2-5, with TRBD1 matching 9 bases. Unmatched junction bases numbered 7, after V lost 6 bases and J lost 5 bases. CDR1 and CDR2 from the germline V gene are KGHSH and LQKENI. The length of the CDR3 is 14 residues. Full variable domain (missing parts from reference TRBV18 and TRBJ2-5): NAGVMQNPRHLVRRRGQEARLRCSPMKGHSHVYWYRQLPEEGLKFMVYLQKENIIDESGMPKERFSAEFPKEGPSILRIQQVVRGDSAAYFCASSPGQGWETQYFGPGTRLLVL.

The chain combines TRBV7-9 with TRBJ2-2; perhaps TRBD1 as D (5 bases). Germline-derived CDR1 and CDR2 are SEHNR and FQNEAQ (reference sequence). V was pared by 1 base and J by 6 bases, with 6 bases between. The CDR3 is made up of 13 amino acids. CDR3 amino acids: CASSLVGAGELFF. CDR3 in DNA: TGTGCCAGCAGCTTAGTAGGGGCCGGGGAGCTGTTTTTT.

The rearrangement joins TRBV7-2 to TRBJ2-7; TRBD2 might be the D (6 bases). The CDR3 has 13 amino acids. The V and J ends lost 0 bases and 6 bases respectively, with 9 bases between them. The germline CDR1 and CDR2 sequences are SGHTA and FQGNSA. CDR3 coding DNA: TGTGCCAGCAGCTTAGCGGAGGGGCTCGAGCAGTACTTC. Protein: CASSLAEGLEQYF.

The V call is TRBV3-1 (or the pseudogene TRBV3-2), the J call TRBJ2-4, with D possibly TRBD2 on 6 matching bases. This CDR3 spans 16 amino acids. CDR1 and CDR2 from the germline V gene are LGHDT and YNNKEL (reference sequence). The ends were cut back, 3 bases at V and 7 bases at J, with 19 bases in the middle. The CDR3 coding sequence is TGTGCCAGCAGCCAGTCAGGGACTGGCGAGAAGAACATTCAGTACTTC. It yields the protein CASSQSGTGEKNIQYF.

In this sample, this clone turned up once. The V gene is TRBV12-5, the J gene TRBJ1-4, with unresolved D. Trimming shortened V by 8 bases and J by 10 bases, and 26 bases separated the two germline ends. In germline, CDR1 is LGHNT, CDR2 FRNRAP. The CDR3 runs 16 residues. The CDR3 reads CASLRATLRAGVKLFF. The DNA for the CDR3 is TGTGCTAGTTTGCGGGCTACCCTGAGGGCGGGAGTAAAACTGTTTTTT.

The chain recombines TRBV5-6 with TRBJ2-1, with D perhaps given as TRBD1 or TRBD2 (5 bases each). The germline V and J ends were trimmed by 1 base and 3 bases, with 20 bases remaining between them. Germline values: CDR1 SGHDT, CDR2 YYEEEE. This CDR3 contains 18 residues. Written as DNA, the CDR3 is TGTGCCAGCAGCTTGTCAAGAGGGACCTATATTAACTACAATGAGCAGTTCTTC. Amino acids: CASSLSRGTYINYNEQFF.

The chain recombines TRBV2 with TRBJ2-2; possibly TRBD2 for D (6 bases). V lost 4 bases and J lost 5, with 11 bases in between. The CDR3 loop spans 14 amino acids. In germline, CDR1 is SNHLY, CDR2 FYNNEI. CDR3 DNA sequence: TGTGCCAGCAGTGGGAGGGATGAGACCGGGGAGCTGTTTTTT. Protein product: CASSGRDETGELFF.

The CDR3 DNA sequence: TGTGCCAGCTCACCGGTAGAGTTTTCTGGACCTGAAGCTTTCTTT. Residues: CASSPVEFSGPEAFF. The rearrangement uses TRBV18 and TRBJ1-1; no clear D gene. The CDR3 totals 15 residues. V dropped 3 bases and J dropped 6 bases, with 17 bases sitting between them. From germline, CDR1 is KGHSH and CDR2 LQKENI.

With respect to this clone: This specimen includes other DNA sequences encoding the same CDR3. This sequence joins TRBV7-2 and TRBJ2-7, with D possibly TRBD2 on 6 matching bases. Between the trimmed V and J ends, which lost 0 bases and 3 bases, there was a span of 9 bases. From germline, CDR1 is SGHTA and CDR2 FQGNSA. This CDR3 is built from 14 residues. The CDR3 region is CASSLAGGRYEQYF. The CDR3 nucleotides are TGTGCCAGCAGCTTAGCGGGAGGACGCTACGAGCAGTACTTC.

This chain links TRBV6-5 with TRBJ2-2, with a weak D call TRBD1 (5 bases). The CDR3 runs to 14 residues. Germline V CDR1 and CDR2: MNHEY, SVGAGI. Trimming left V 0 bases short and J 6 bases short, with 8 bases between. CDR3 region: CASSYSKGAGELFF. The CDR3 DNA follows: TGTGCCAGCAGTTACTCGAAAGGGGCCGGGGAGCTGTTTTTT.

V usage is TRBV25-1 and J usage is TRBJ2-3, with D perhaps matching TRBD1 (5 bases). The CDR3 is made up of 13 amino acids. The V end lost 6 bases, the J end lost 3 bases, and 10 bases lay between the germline ends. Per germline, CDR1 MGHDK and CDR2 SYGVNS. The CDR3 nucleotides are TGTGCCAGCAGCGTATCAGGGACAGATACGCAGTATTTT. Protein: CASSVSGTDTQYF.

The chain carries TRBV9 and TRBJ1-3; D perhaps matches TRBD1 (5 bases). The ends were cut back, 0 bases at V and 3 bases at J, with 13 bases in the middle. CDR3 length equals 16 residues. The germline V gene encodes CDR1 SGDLS and CDR2 YYNGEE. The CDR3 DNA reads as TGTGCCAGCAGCGTAGCTACTAGGGGCGGTGGAAACACCATATATTTT. As protein: CASSVATRGGGNTIYF.

J is TRBJ1-2 and V is TRBV5-6, with a tentative D call TRBD1 (6 bases). Trimming left V 4 bases short and J 2 bases short, with 12 bases between. This CDR3 contains 14 residues. Germline CDR1 and CDR2: SGHDT and YYEEEE. In nucleotides, the CDR3 is TGTGCCAGCAGCCCTGACAGGTGGAACTATGGCTACACCTTC. Its protein product is CASSPDRWNYGYTF.

The chain links TRBV28 to TRBJ2-5; 8 bases line up with TRBD2. The V gene's germline CDR1 is MDHEN and CDR2 SYDVKM. The length of the CDR3 is 15 residues. Trimming removed 10 bases from V and 2 bases from J; junction bases left unmatched: 12. Written as DNA, the CDR3 is TGTGCCATCTCTCGGGAGGGGAGGATGCAAGAGACCCAGTACTTC. Its protein product is CAISREGRMQETQYF.

This clone was counted a few times. Other DNA sequences in the same sample also yield this CDR3. J is TRBJ2-7 and V is TRBV28; D unresolved. This CDR3 has 11 residues. Trimming left V 3 bases short and J 6 bases short, with 6 bases between. CDR1 is MDHEN, CDR2 SYDVKM, per germline. CDR3 amino acids: CASSFEGEQYF. CDR3 in DNA: TGTGCCAGCAGTTTTGAAGGCGAGCAGTACTTC. Supplemented by reference TRBV28 and TRBJ2-7, the full variable domain reads DVKVTQSSRYLVKRTGEKVFLECVQDMDHENMFWYRQDPGLGLRLIYFSYDVKMKEKGDIPEGYSVSREKKERFSLILESASTNQTSMYLCASSFEGEQYFGPGTRLTVT.

The V call is TRBV28, the J call TRBJ1-1, with a weak D call TRBD1 (5 bases). The germline V gene has CDR1 MDHEN and CDR2 SYDVKM. Trimming cost V 6 bases and J 3 bases, with 23 bases left between them. The CDR3 has 17 amino acids. The CDR3 region has the DNA TGTGCCAGCAGACGGACATGGAGGGCCTTGGGGGACACTGAAGCTTTCTTT. Encoded protein: CASRRTWRALGDTEAFF.

This clone was seen a single time. The rearrangement uses TRBV19 and TRBJ1-2; TRBD1 is a possible D gene (6 bases). Trimming removed 7 bases at V and 4 bases at J, with 22 bases between. The CDR3 contains 16 residues. CDR1 and CDR2 (germline): LNHDA, SQIVND (reference sequence). The CDR3 sequence: CASKERRAGESYGYTF. The CDR3 DNA sequence: TGTGCCAGTAAGGAGCGGAGGGCAGGGGAGAGCTATGGCTACACCTTC.

This chain uses TRBV11-2 with TRBJ1-3; TRBD1 matches 7 bases. This CDR3 is built from 14 residues. The trim removed 5 bases at V and 4 bases at J, leaving 5 bases unmatched. Germline CDR1 SGHAT, CDR2 FQNNGV. This chain's CDR3 is CASSRQGTGNTIYF. CDR3 sequence (DNA): TGTGCCAGCAGCCGACAGGGTACCGGAAACACCATATATTTT.

The chain recombines TRBV3-1 (or the pseudogene TRBV3-2) with TRBJ2-7; 9 bases align to TRBD2. This CDR3 comprises 17 residues. Germline V lookup: CDR1 LGHDT, CDR2 YNNKEL (reference sequence). J lost 2 bases, V lost 3 bases, and 11 bases had no gene match. The CDR3 loop is CASSHRLRLADTYEQYF. The CDR3, as DNA: TGTGCCAGCAGCCACCGCTTAAGACTAGCGGACACCTACGAGCAGTACTTC.

V gene TRBV25-1 combines with J gene TRBJ1-6; D is ambiguous. This CDR3 comprises 18 residues. Trimming took 4 bases from V and 1 from J, leaving 17 bases between them. CDR1 is MGHDK and CDR2 is SYGVNS in the germline V gene. The CDR3 nucleotides read TGTGCCAGCAGTGGGCTTACGGGGATCGGATCCTATAATTCACCCCTCCACTTT. Protein product: CASSGLTGIGSYNSPLHF.

The chain uses TRBV10-2 and TRBJ1-6; D is perhaps TRBD1 (6 bases). CDR1 WSHSY and CDR2 SAAADI come from the germline V gene. The CDR3 spans 16 residues. V lost 2 bases and J lost 9, with 17 bases in between. The CDR3 DNA reads TGCGCCAGCAGTGAGATGGGCCCAGGGGCAGGTTCACCCCTCCACTTT. The encoded protein is CASSEMGPGAGSPLHF.

This chain links TRBV19 with TRBJ1-3, with D uncertain. With 3 bases removed from V and 0 bases from J, the gap between germline ends came to 9 bases. The length of the CDR3 is 15 residues. Germline V lookup: CDR1 LNHDA, CDR2 SQIVND (reference sequence). The CDR3 is CASSIYRTSGNTIYF. CDR3 DNA: TGTGCCAGTAGTATTTACCGGACCTCTGGAAACACCATATATTTT.

The chain carries TRBV19 and TRBJ2-1; D gene unclear. V was pared by 3 bases and J by 0 bases, with 6 bases between. CDR1 is LNHDA, CDR2 SQIVND, per germline (reference sequence). The CDR3 has 14 residues. CDR3 sequence (DNA): TGTGCCAGTAGTATCTCAAGCTCCTACAATGAGCAGTTCTTC. Translating it yields CASSISSSYNEQFF.

The chain couples TRBV10-2 to TRBJ2-7; D might be TRBD1 or TRBD2, each matching 6 bases. Germline V gives CDR1 WSHSY, CDR2 SAAADI. V gave up 6 bases and J gave up 7 bases, with 10 bases separating them. The CDR3 runs to 11 residues. This CDR3 reads CASSGGGEQYF. The CDR3 DNA sequence: TGCGCCAGCAGCGGGGGCGGTGAGCAGTACTTC.